A single sample gave rise to the 19 T cell receptor beta chains below, sequenced in a study. Tregs were sorted as CD4+CD25+CD127-/low cells. TCRdb reprocessed the 5' RACE reads via MiXCR and lists one record per CDR3 protein. The sample lists roughly 9,100 distinct CDR3 sequences, under 70% seen once, with over 5% in the top ten. Input material: Tregs sorted from a lymph node. The receptors originated from a female donor with breast cancer.

This clonotype came up a few times. J is TRBJ1-1 and V is TRBV10-3; D unclear. Trimming cost V 6 bases and J 0 bases, with 11 bases left between them. The germline CDR1 and CDR2 sequences are ENHRY and SYGVKD. The CDR3 sequence is 14 residues long. In nucleotides, the CDR3 is TGTGCCATCAGACGAGAACTCATGAACACTGAAGCTTTCTTT. Amino acids: CAIRRELMNTEAFF.

The chain links TRBV20-1 to TRBJ1-2; the match to TRBD1 covers 8 bases. There are 14 residues in the CDR3. Germline V gene sequence: CDR1 DFQATT, CDR2 SNEGSKA (reference sequence). With 4 bases clipped from V and 5 bases from J, the junction kept 9 bases outside the gene matches. The CDR3 sequence is CSATRTGYGYGYTF. CDR3 DNA: TGCAGTGCTACCCGGACAGGGTATGGGTATGGCTACACCTTC.

This rearrangement joins TRBV20-1 to TRBJ2-7; D unresolved. The CDR3 runs to 13 residues. Trimming took off 0 bases at V and 1 base at J, with 7 bases between the two ends. The germline CDR1 and CDR2 sequences are DFQATT and SNEGSKA (reference sequence). The CDR3: CSARDDGSYEQYV. CDR3 sequence (DNA): TGCAGTGCTAGAGATGACGGGTCCTACGAGCAGTACGTC.

This clonotype was counted only a few times. The genes are TRBV9 and TRBJ1-5; D might be TRBD1 (5 bases). The CDR3 contains 14 residues. From germline, CDR1 is SGDLS and CDR2 YYNGEE. Trimming cost V 0 bases and J 7 bases, with 11 bases left between them. CDR3 sequence reads: CASSVGEDTQPQHF. The CDR3 region has the DNA TGTGCCAGCAGCGTAGGGGAGGACACCCAGCCCCAGCATTTT.

The table lists this clonotype with a count of one. This chain uses TRBV9 with TRBJ2-7; no clear D gene. V was clipped by 2 bases and J by 5 bases, with 2 bases between them. The CDR3 sequence is 10 residues long. Germline CDR1 SGDLS, CDR2 YYNGEE. The CDR3 DNA is TGTGCCAGCAGCGTCCACGAGCAGTACGTC. Amino acids: CASSVHEQYV.

This rearrangement joins TRBV10-3 to TRBJ1-2; D possibly corresponds to TRBD1 (5 bases). V lost 2 bases and J lost 6, with 10 bases in between. The germline CDR1 and CDR2 sequences are ENHRY and SYGVKD. The CDR3 has 13 amino acids. The CDR3 protein is CAISERQGNGYTF. CDR3 in DNA: TGTGCCATCAGTGAGAGGCAGGGAAATGGCTACACCTTC.

The chain has TRBV7-8 and TRBJ1-2; 8 positions match TRBD1. CDR3 length: 14 amino acids. J lost 8 bases, V lost 5 bases, and 10 bases had no gene match. Germline V CDR1 and CDR2: SGHVS, FQNEAQ. CDR3 coding DNA: TGTGCCAGCAGCGCGACAGGGGCCTTGGGGGGCTACACCTTC. It encodes CASSATGALGGYTF.

The chain couples TRBV7-8 to TRBJ1-2; D remains unclear. V was clipped by 8 bases and J by 10 bases, with 14 bases between them. The CDR3 runs to 11 residues. Looked up from germline, CDR1 is SGHVS and CDR2 is FQNEAQ. This CDR3 is CASLETNVYTF. The CDR3 nucleotides read TGTGCCAGCTTAGAGACCAATGTCTACACCTTC.

The chain employs TRBV12-3 or TRBV12-4 and TRBJ2-6; D is unresolved. The CDR3 covers 14 residues. V gave up 5 bases and J gave up 2 bases, with 7 bases separating them. This CDR3 reads CASSPVAGANVLTF. CDR3 DNA sequence: TGTGCCAGCAGTCCCGTGGCTGGGGCCAACGTCCTGACTTTC.

V gene TRBV12-3 or TRBV12-4 combines with J gene TRBJ2-1, with D unclear. The CDR3 is 13 amino acids. Trimming left V 5 bases short and J 7 bases short, with 12 bases between. CDR3 in amino acids: CASSPTRQNEQFF. The CDR3 bases are TGTGCCAGCAGTCCGACCCGACAAAATGAGCAGTTCTTC.

The chain carries TRBV20-1 and TRBJ2-1; 9 positions match TRBD1. CDR1 and CDR2 (germline): DFQATT, SNEGSKA (reference sequence). V shed 4 bases, J shed 5 bases, and the junction held 12 bases outside the gene matches. The CDR3 runs 16 residues. Here the CDR3 reads CSAIELTGQGHNEQFF. The CDR3 region has the DNA TGCAGTGCTATCGAACTTACGGGACAGGGCCACAATGAGCAGTTCTTC.

Details on this clonotype: A junction boundary mismatches the germline segment, possibly from a read error. The V and J genes are TRBV20-1 and TRBJ1-1, with D possibly matching TRBD1 (5 bases). CDR3 size: 15 residues. Germline V gives CDR1 DFQATT, CDR2 SNEGSKA (reference sequence). CDR3: CSARAGDALGTKAFF. The CDR3 nucleotides are TGCAGTGCTAGGGCTGGGGACGCCCTGGGCACTAAAGCTTTCTTT.

This clonotype has only one observation. CDR3 in amino acids: CSARVSGPTDTQYF. As DNA, the CDR3 is TGCAGTGCTAGGGTTAGCGGGCCCACAGATACGCAGTATTTT. The rearrangement joins TRBV20-1 to TRBJ2-3, with TRBD2 matching 7 bases. V shed 3 bases and J 2 bases; nucleotides not matched to a gene: 5. CDR1 DFQATT and CDR2 SNEGSKA come from the germline V gene (reference sequence). The CDR3 is made up of 14 amino acids.

The sample holds a few counts of this clonotype. The chain links TRBV7-6 to TRBJ2-7; no firm D call. In germline, CDR1 is SGHVS, CDR2 FNYEAQ. This CDR3 contains 13 residues. Trimming stripped 5 bases from V and 0 bases from J, with 8 bases between. CDR3 sequence (DNA): TGTGCCAGCAGCCCGACGGACTCCTACGAGCAGTACTTC. Encoded protein: CASSPTDSYEQYF.

The V and J genes are TRBV20-1 and TRBJ2-1; the D gene could be TRBD1 or TRBD2 (5 bases each). Trimming removed 4 bases at V and 8 bases at J, with 18 bases between. CDR3 length: 14 amino acids. The germline V gene has CDR1 DFQATT and CDR2 SNEGSKA (reference sequence). In DNA form, the CDR3 reads TGCAGTGCTACAACCGGGGCAGGGTATTATGAGCAGTTCTTC. Its protein product is CSATTGAGYYEQFF.

The rearrangement uses TRBV10-3 and TRBJ2-1, with 10 bases lining up with TRBD2. Trimming removed 8 bases from V and 9 bases from J; junction bases left unmatched: 4. There are 12 residues in the CDR3. Germline CDR1 is ENHRY and CDR2 is SYGVKD. Written as DNA, the CDR3 is TGTGCCATCTCAAGCGGGAGGGGTGAGCAGTTCTTC. This translates into CAISSGRGEQFF.

A few counts support this clonotype. The chain recombines TRBV5-1 with TRBJ1-2; possibly TRBD1 for D (5 bases). Germline V gives CDR1 SGHRS, CDR2 YFSETQ. The CDR3 consists of 15 residues. Trimming shortened V by 1 base and J by 4 bases, and 14 bases separated the two germline ends. CDR3 coding DNA: TGCGCCAGCAGCTTGTGGGGGGATTACGTCTATGGCTACACCTTC. Translation gives CASSLWGDYVYGYTF.

Note on this clonotype: One junction end does not reproduce the germline sequence, and a read error may be involved. This chain connects TRBV20-1 to TRBJ1-5; TRBD1 might be the D (5 bases). The CDR3 covers 14 residues. Germline CDR1 DFQATT, CDR2 SNEGSKA (reference sequence). This chain's CDR3 is CSARDRRGNQPRHF. DNA for the CDR3: TGCAGTGCTAGAGATCGGAGGGGTAATCAGCCCCGGCATTTT.

This clonotype appeared a few times. The chain uses TRBV20-1 and TRBJ2-1; no clear D. The V and J ends lost 6 bases and 6 bases respectively, with 21 bases between them. The length of the CDR3 is 15 residues. In germline, CDR1 is DFQATT, CDR2 SNEGSKA (reference sequence). CDR3 nucleotides: TGCAGTGCCACAACCGGAGTCTTTGATATCAATGAGCAGTTCTTC. Translated: CSATTGVFDINEQFF.